This T cell receptor (beta chain) originates from a study of blood T cells in healthy people across ages. This clonotype was recorded a few times. Healthy Caucasian individuals from Russia aged about 6 to 100 were enrolled as donors. Researchers report isolating at least 7 million PBMCs per sample. Together with a sample-barcoded 5' primer, a J-beta primer mix was included in a second PCR lasting about 7 to 11 cycles. Each CDR3 protein gets one entry after TCRdb re-called the 5' RACE reads with MiXCR. The repertoire holds around 650,000 distinct CDR3 sequences, with roughly 41% as singletons. The source is a man of 80 years or more in good health. The sample was blood.

Here the CDR3 DNA reads TGCGCCAGCAGGTTATGGGGACAGGGGGCCGACGAGCAGTACTTC. Translation gives CASRLWGQGADEQYF. The chain joins TRBV5-1 to TRBJ2-7, with 12 nucleotides matching TRBD1. After removal of 5 bases from V and 5 bases from J, the junction contained 8 bases not matched to a gene. Germline values: CDR1 SGHRS, CDR2 YFSETQ. This CDR3 region has 15 residues.